These T cell receptor beta chains were read from a single sample in a study of T-cell reconstitution after alpha-beta-depleted transplantation in children. MiXCR, applied by TCRdb to the PCR reads, yields one record per CDR3 protein. Altogether a few hundred thousand distinct CDR3 sequences are present, 10% to 15% being singletons, with the ten largest covering approximately 2%. Sequenced material: PBMCs, mostly from graft donor cells, taken 360 days after TCRalphabeta/CD19-depleted stem cell transplant. These receptors all stem from a male patient aged 10-17 years who had a stem cell transplant for acute myeloid leukemia, so the T cells may come from the graft donor. CDR3s leave out the opening cysteine and the closing phenylalanine or tryptophan. Each record gives: V gene, CDR3 protein.

>TRBV4-3
ASSRLVTDTQY
>TRBV20-1
SASRATGANVLT
>TRBV5-1
ASSWLLADQETQY
>TRBV29-1
SVGTGKNIQY
>TRBV7-9
ASSLYLGRVWNIQY
>TRBV7-6
ASSLETGGTYEQY
>TRBV7-2
ASSVNTEAF
>TRBV18
ASSPSVTGPNTGELF
>TRBV6-5
ASSFSAGSPNYGYT
>TRBV5-1
ASSPGLAGGWDEQF
>TRBV7-9
ASFGTFRNQPQH
>TRBV6-1
ASSRLAGESYYEQY
>TRBV6-1
ASSRPTTLVAGTDTQY
>TRBV4-3
ASSQVLAGVNTGELF
>TRBV15
ATSSQPSGRPYINNEQF
>TRBV29-1
SVEDRRGGTDTQY
>TRBV9
ASSVERRAGATDTQY
>TRBV20-1
SAPFAPGVSETQY
>TRBV3-1
ASSQGPSGGVYNEQF
>TRBV7-2
ASSLGTLAGGGPY